This T cell receptor (beta chain) was recovered during a study of cytomegalovirus exposure and HLA in healthy donors. Study conclusions and caveats: High sensitivity and specificity were reportedly achieved when the classifier diagnosed cytomegalovirus status.

For this clone: The antigen is not known.

The PCR employed 60 Vbeta primers together with 13 Jbeta primers. Method: immunoSEQ multiplex PCR; TCRdb's copy keeps in-frame clones and lacks some. Here the sample spans about 160,000 clones, approximately 81% being singletons. The V gene lost 1 base and the J gene lost 5 bases, with 17 bases spanning the gap. This CDR3 has 16 amino acids. Germline V gene lookup returns CDR1 KGHSY and CDR2 FQNENV. Sequenced material: PBMCs. J is TRBJ1-2 and V is TRBV16; D is ambiguous. This receptor was obtained from a man aged 18-30 years in good health and CMV-seropositive. The CDR3 loop reads CASSQFSGLVTYGYTF. The CDR3, as DNA: TGTGCCAGCAGCCAATTCTCCGGGTTGGTTACGTATGGCTACACCTTC. The entire variable domain, with the rest obtained from reference TRBV16 and TRBJ1-2, is as follows: GEEVAQTPKHLVRGEGQKAKLYCAPIKGHSYVFWYQQVLKNEFKFLISFQNENVFDETGMPKERFSAKCLPNSPCSLEIQATKLEDSAVYFCASSQFSGLVTYGYTFGSGTRLTVV.